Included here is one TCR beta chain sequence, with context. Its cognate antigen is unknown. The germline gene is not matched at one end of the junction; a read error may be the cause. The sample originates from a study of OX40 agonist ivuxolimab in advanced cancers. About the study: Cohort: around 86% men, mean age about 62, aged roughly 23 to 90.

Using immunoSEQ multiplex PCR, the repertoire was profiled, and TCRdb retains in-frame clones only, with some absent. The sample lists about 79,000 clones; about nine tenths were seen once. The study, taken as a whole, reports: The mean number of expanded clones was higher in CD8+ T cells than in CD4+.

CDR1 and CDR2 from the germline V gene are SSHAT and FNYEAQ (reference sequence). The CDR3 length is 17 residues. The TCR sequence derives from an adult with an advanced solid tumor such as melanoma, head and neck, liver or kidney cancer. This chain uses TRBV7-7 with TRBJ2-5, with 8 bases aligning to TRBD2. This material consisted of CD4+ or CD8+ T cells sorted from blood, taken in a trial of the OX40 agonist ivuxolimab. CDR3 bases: TGTGCTAGCAGCTTAGCGCTAAGCGGGGGCCTCCAAGAGACCCAGTACTTC. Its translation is CASSLALSGGLQETQYF.